The rows below give T cell receptor beta chains drawn from one sample of a study of monozygotic twins with inflammatory bowel disease. From its re-call of the 5' RACE reads, TCRdb lists each CDR3 protein once, without DNA. This sample's table reports about 160,000 distinct CDR3 sequences. The sequenced sample was blood. The source of these receptors is a human donor with ulcerative colitis or Crohn's disease, or a healthy co-twin of an affected twin (not recorded which). The CDR3 runs from the conserved cysteine through the conserved F or W. The order of the fields is J gene, V gene, CDR3 protein.

j_call: TRBJ1-4; v_call: TRBV7-2; cdr3_aa: CASSLAGTGVEKLFF
j_call: TRBJ1-6; v_call: TRBV18; cdr3_aa: CASSHRDRVRWSPLHF
j_call: TRBJ2-3; v_call: TRBV10-3; cdr3_aa: CAISTGGDSTDTQYF
j_call: TRBJ2-7; v_call: TRBV10-3; cdr3_aa: CAISNRTGGYEQYF
j_call: TRBJ1-1; v_call: TRBV5-1; cdr3_aa: CASSFSGDTEAFF
j_call: TRBJ1-6; v_call: TRBV3-1; cdr3_aa: CASSRTGQGSSPLHF
j_call: TRBJ2-7; v_call: TRBV7-3; cdr3_aa: CASSPTNSYEQYF
j_call: TRBJ2-1; v_call: TRBV5-1; cdr3_aa: CASSQGRHAIEQFF
j_call: TRBJ2-3; v_call: TRBV6-2/TRBV6-3; cdr3_aa: CASSYAGRLGKDTQYF
j_call: TRBJ2-7; v_call: TRBV10-3; cdr3_aa: CAISDTRQGVAYEQYF
j_call: TRBJ2-1; v_call: TRBV7-7; cdr3_aa: CASSSGVYNEQFF
j_call: TRBJ2-5; v_call: TRBV18; cdr3_aa: CASSPPRETQYF
j_call: TRBJ1-4; v_call: TRBV20-1; cdr3_aa: CSGQTNEKLFF
j_call: TRBJ1-2; v_call: TRBV7-2; cdr3_aa: CASTRLIGVGGYTF
j_call: TRBJ2-1; v_call: TRBV12-3/TRBV12-4; cdr3_aa: CASSFGYNEQFF
j_call: TRBJ2-2; v_call: TRBV10-3; cdr3_aa: CAISAVGRTGGELFF
j_call: TRBJ2-1; v_call: TRBV24-1; cdr3_aa: CATSVGGANEQFF
j_call: TRBJ2-7; v_call: TRBV5-4; cdr3_aa: CASSLDKNEQYF
j_call: TRBJ1-6; v_call: TRBV5-5; cdr3_aa: CASSLGFSPSPLHF
j_call: TRBJ1-2; v_call: TRBV4-1; cdr3_aa: CASSQVARGGGYTF
j_call: TRBJ2-1; v_call: TRBV5-6; cdr3_aa: CASSFSRALASRNEQFF
j_call: TRBJ1-5; v_call: TRBV28; cdr3_aa: CASGRLDQPQHF
j_call: TRBJ1-1; v_call: TRBV6-5; cdr3_aa: CASSYGEGPTGQAFF